The 30 T cell receptor beta chains below were found in one sample sequenced in a study of naive and memory T cell subsets. The ligated cDNA underwent four PCR rounds using SP2 and nested alpha and beta constant-region primers. TCRdb reprocessed the UMI-ligation and nested PCR reads with MiXCR, giving one entry per CDR3 protein. Its clone listing holds dozens of distinct CDR3 sequences. Material for sequencing was central memory CD8+ T cells from blood. The receptors come from a human donor in good health.

Notes on this clonotype: The library was designed around alpha chains, so this beta chain is a stray read whose abundance carries little weight. The gene calls are TRBV20-1 and TRBJ2-3, with TRBD2 matching 8 bases. Germline values: CDR1 DFQATT, CDR2 SNEGSKA (reference sequence). Losses at the gene ends were 0 bases for V and 2 bases for J; bases not matched to a gene: 1. This CDR3 has 14 residues. The CDR3 coding sequence is TGCAGTGCTAGAGAACTAGCGGTCACAGATACGCAGTATTTT. It specifies CSARELAVTDTQYF.

As regards this clonotype: The size of this beta chain means little, since it is a stray read in a library made for alpha chains. V usage is TRBV29-1 and J usage is TRBJ1-2, with TRBD1 matching 7 bases. J gave up 7 bases and V 6 bases, and 11 bases lay outside the gene matches. In germline, CDR1 is SQVTM, CDR2 ANQGSEA. CDR3 size: 13 residues. The CDR3 bases are TGCAGCGTGCCCCGACAGGGCCGGGGTGGCTACACCTTC. Its translation is CSVPRQGRGGYTF. The whole variable domain, remainder taken from reference TRBV29-1 and TRBJ1-2, is SAVISQKPSRDICQRGTSLTIQCQVDSQVTMMFWYRQQPGQSLTLIATANQGSEATYESGFVIDKFPISRPNLTFSTLTVSNMSPEDSSIYLCSVPRQGRGGYTFGSGTRLTVV.

As concerns this clonotype: Because this beta chain is a stray read in a library intended to capture alpha chains, its abundance should not be given much weight. In DNA, the CDR3 is TGCAGTGCTAGGGGAAATGCGGTTGCCAATCAGCCCCAGCATTTT. Its translation is CSARGNAVANQPQHF. The chain carries TRBV20-1 and TRBJ1-5, with D hard to call. The germline V gene encodes CDR1 DFQATT and CDR2 SNEGSKA (reference sequence). V was clipped by 3 bases and J by 3 bases, with 15 bases between them. The CDR3 is 15 residues long.

Note on this clonotype: This beta chain slipped into a library made for alpha chains as a stray read, so its size is not meaningful. The gene calls are TRBV19 and TRBJ1-5; a weak D match, TRBD1 (6 bases). Per the germline V gene, CDR1 is LNHDA and CDR2 is SQIVND (reference sequence). The CDR3 contains 15 residues. Trimming left V 10 bases short and J 2 bases short, with 18 bases between. The CDR3 DNA reads as TGTGCCACTACGAACGGGGGCCGGGGCAATCAGCCCCAGCATTTT. Translation: CATTNGGRGNQPQHF.

As for this clonotype: Found in a library prepared for alpha chains, this beta chain is an off-target read, and its abundance has little meaning. The chain links TRBV6-6 to TRBJ2-1; TRBD1 might be the D (6 bases). Trimming shortened V by 6 bases and J by 10 bases, and 13 bases separated the two germline ends. The CDR3 covers 12 residues. Germline CDR1 and CDR2: MNHNY and SVGAGI (reference sequence). The CDR3 DNA is TGTGCCAGCAGCCCACAGGGCAGGGAGCAGTTCTTC. Translation: CASSPQGREQFF.

To note about this clonotype: This beta chain is a stray sequence in a library constructed for alpha chains; its clone size is not meaningful. The chain recombines TRBV20-1 with TRBJ2-7, with D perhaps matching TRBD1 (5 bases). V dropped 2 bases and J dropped 4 bases, with 18 bases sitting between them. CDR3 length: 15 amino acids. Germline V lookup: CDR1 DFQATT, CDR2 SNEGSKA (reference sequence). This chain's CDR3 is CSARWPQGSVYEQYF. The CDR3 bases are TGCAGTGCTAGATGGCCGCAGGGTTCGGTATACGAGCAGTACTTC.

Note on this clonotype: This beta chain appears as a stray read in a library generated for alpha chains; its size is not informative. This chain connects TRBV28 to TRBJ2-7; D might be TRBD1 or TRBD2, each matching 5 bases. This CDR3 has 15 amino acids. Trimming took off 5 bases at V and 6 bases at J, with 20 bases between the two ends. The germline V gene has CDR1 MDHEN and CDR2 SYDVKM. This CDR3 is CASSPSWDGRLEQYF. Written as DNA, the CDR3 is TGTGCCAGCAGTCCCTCATGGGACGGGCGTCTCGAGCAGTACTTC. Together with reference TRBV28 and TRBJ2-7, the CDR3 gives the full variable domain: DVKVTQSSRYLVKRTGEKVFLECVQDMDHENMFWYRQDPGLGLRLIYFSYDVKMKEKGDIPEGYSVSREKKERFSLILESASTNQTSMYLCASSPSWDGRLEQYFGPGTRLTVT.

Note on this clonotype: This beta chain is off target for a library built for alpha chains, so its abundance means little. J is TRBJ2-7 and V is TRBV20-1; TRBD2 matches 8 bases. With 0 bases clipped from V and 3 bases from J, the junction kept 7 bases outside the gene matches. Germline V gene sequence: CDR1 DFQATT, CDR2 SNEGSKA (reference sequence). CDR3 size: 15 residues. The CDR3 DNA reads as TGCAGTGCTAGAGATCGAACTAGCGGAAACTACGAGCAGTACTTC. Translating it yields CSARDRTSGNYEQYF.

With regard to this clonotype: For a library built for alpha chains, this beta chain is a stray read; little rests on its size. CDR3 loop: CASSLGWTGREKLFF. The CDR3 DNA is TGTGCCAGCAGCTTAGGATGGACAGGGCGAGAAAAACTGTTTTTT. This chain connects TRBV7-2 to TRBJ1-4; 8 nucleotides agree with TRBD1. V shed 1 base and J 8 bases; nucleotides not matched to a gene: 6. The CDR3 sequence is 15 residues long. Germline V CDR1 and CDR2: SGHTA, FQGNSA.

This clonotype showed up just a few times. This beta chain slipped into a library made for alpha chains as a stray read, so its size is not meaningful. The chain is built from TRBV12-3 or TRBV12-4 and TRBJ2-6; D is unclear. Between the trimmed V and J ends, which lost 3 bases and 3 bases, there was a span of 9 bases. This CDR3 contains 15 residues. The CDR3 sequence: CASSFVIRGANVLTF. The DNA for the CDR3 is TGTGCCAGCAGTTTTGTGATCCGTGGGGCCAACGTCCTGACTTTC.

As to this clonotype: As an off-target read in a library built for alpha chains, this beta chain has a frequency of little significance. The rearrangement joins TRBV7-8 to TRBJ2-3, with 9 bases identical to TRBD2. The CDR3 extends over 16 amino acids. Per the germline V gene, CDR1 is SGHVS and CDR2 is FQNEAQ. The junction had 5 bases not matched to a gene; V was cut back by 4 bases and J by 0 bases. The DNA of the CDR3 is TGTGCCAGCAGCTCTTGGGCGGGGGGGAGCACAGATACGCAGTATTTT. Translating gives CASSSWAGGSTDTQYF.

The sample holds one count of this clonotype. In a library made to pick up alpha chains, this beta chain is a stray read with a size that means little. The V and J genes are TRBV7-2 and TRBJ2-7, with 7 bases fitting TRBD1. The CDR3 extends over 16 amino acids. Trimming removed 5 bases from V and 1 base from J; junction bases left unmatched: 11. Germline V gene sequence: CDR1 SGHTA, CDR2 FQGNSA. The CDR3 DNA reads as TGTGCCAGCAGCCGGGTCGCAGGGGACAGTTCCTACGAGCAGTACTTC. It encodes CASSRVAGDSSYEQYF.

A note on this clonotype: Within a library made for alpha chains, this beta chain is off target, and its count is uninformative. The chain has TRBV28 and TRBJ2-7; perhaps TRBD1 as D (6 bases). The V end lost 2 bases, the J end lost 5 bases, and 13 bases lay between the germline ends. The CDR3 spans 14 residues. Germline lookup yields CDR1 MDHEN and CDR2 SYDVKM. The CDR3 coding sequence is TGTGCCAGCAGTTTACTGGGGGCAATCGACGAGCAGTACTTC. Translation gives CASSLLGAIDEQYF.

As concerns this clonotype: This beta chain turned up in a library designed for alpha chains; as an off-target read, its abundance says little. CDR3 DNA: TGTGCCAGCAGCTTGTTGGGTTACGGACGCGGCCCGGGGGCCAACGTCCTGACTTTC. This encodes CASSLLGYGRGPGANVLTF. The chain carries TRBV5-6 and TRBJ2-6; D unresolved. The CDR3 is 19 amino acids. From germline, CDR1 is SGHDT and CDR2 YYEEEE. V was clipped by 1 base and J by 4 bases, with 21 bases between them.

Regarding this clonotype: Because the library targeted alpha chains, this beta chain is an off-target read whose size means little. This chain connects TRBV2 to TRBJ2-6, with D unclear. Per germline, CDR1 SNHLY and CDR2 FYNNEI. V shed 4 bases and J shed 2 bases, with 6 bases lying between them. The CDR3 loop spans 14 amino acids. In DNA form, the CDR3 reads TGTGCCAGCAGTGCTAGGGCTGGGGCCAACGTCCTGACTTTC. It specifies CASSARAGANVLTF.

Note on this clonotype: This beta chain came through as a stray read in a library set up for alpha chains, and its size says little. DNA of the CDR3: TGTGCCACCAGCAGAGATAGATCGGAAACGCAGTATTTT. This encodes CATSRDRSETQYF. The gene calls are TRBV15 and TRBJ2-3; D ambiguous. The V end lost 0 bases, the J end lost 9 bases, and 10 bases lay between the germline ends. The CDR3 is made up of 13 amino acids. Germline-derived CDR1 and CDR2 are LNHNV and YYDKDF (reference sequence).

Comment on this clonotype: This beta chain is an off-target read within a library intended for alpha chains, so its frequency means little. The gene calls are TRBV7-3 and TRBJ2-7; perhaps D is TRBD1 or TRBD2 (5 bases each). The germline V and J ends were trimmed by 4 bases and 7 bases, with 14 bases remaining between them. This CDR3 spans 13 amino acids. The germline V gene has CDR1 SGHTA and CDR2 FQGTGA. CDR3: CASSSWDGGEQYF. Written as DNA, the CDR3 is TGTGCCAGCAGCTCCTGGGACGGTGGGGAGCAGTACTTC.

A remark on this clonotype: This beta chain is an off-target read within a library intended for alpha chains, so its frequency means little. The chain recombines TRBV7-9 with TRBJ2-7; D assignment may be TRBD1 or TRBD2 (5 bases each). With 6 bases removed from V and 2 bases from J, the gap between germline ends came to 11 bases. The germline gives CDR1 SEHNR, CDR2 FQNEAQ (reference sequence). This CDR3 is built from 13 residues. The CDR3 is CASSVGGTYEQYF. The DNA of the CDR3 is TGTGCCAGCAGTGTTGGGGGAACCTACGAGCAGTACTTC.

In the case of this clonotype: This beta chain appears as a stray read in a library generated for alpha chains; its size is not informative. CDR3: CSARAPASGTDTQYF. CDR3 sequence (DNA): TGCAGTGCTCGGGCGCCGGCTAGCGGCACAGATACGCAGTATTTT. The chain couples TRBV20-1 to TRBJ2-3, with D tentatively TRBD2 (6 bases). V lost 5 bases and J lost 1, with 16 bases in between. Germline values: CDR1 DFQATT, CDR2 SNEGSKA (reference sequence). The CDR3 has 15 residues.

As concerns this clonotype: This beta chain is a stray read from a library made for alpha chains; its abundance is not meaningful. The V and J genes are TRBV4-1 and TRBJ2-5; 9 nucleotides line up with TRBD1. Germline CDR1 and CDR2: MGHRA and YSYEKL. CDR3 length: 17 amino acids. The V and J ends lost 0 bases and 2 bases, in that order; junction bases with no gene match: 7. The CDR3 spells CASSQDLGQGRQETQYF. The CDR3 DNA sequence: TGCGCCAGCAGCCAAGATTTGGGACAGGGACGGCAAGAGACCCAGTACTTC.

On this clonotype itself: This beta chain was picked up by a library intended for alpha chains and is off target, so its count carries little meaning. The chain uses TRBV7-2 and TRBJ2-7; D is undetermined. The CDR3 has 14 amino acids. The germline CDR1 and CDR2 sequences are SGHTA and FQGNSA. V lost 5 bases to trimming and J lost 4 bases, with 15 bases between them. The CDR3 protein is CASSPDSVRYEQYF. In DNA, the CDR3 is TGTGCCAGCAGCCCGGATTCGGTCCGATACGAGCAGTACTTC.

Comments on this clonotype: This beta chain appears as a stray read in a library generated for alpha chains; its size is not informative. The V gene is TRBV14, the J gene TRBJ1-2, with a tentative D call TRBD1 (6 bases). This CDR3 spans 13 amino acids. Trimming shortened V by 4 bases and J by 14 bases, and 20 bases separated the two germline ends. Germline V gene data show CDR1 as SGHDN and CDR2 as FVKESK. CDR3 sequence reads: CASSPNLDSGPTF. The CDR3 DNA reads TGTGCCAGCAGCCCGAACCTGGACAGCGGTCCAACCTTC.

With regard to this clonotype: The size of this beta chain means little, since it is a stray read in a library made for alpha chains. The gene calls are TRBV10-3 and TRBJ2-7, with D possibly matching TRBD2 (6 bases). The CDR3 loop spans 11 amino acids. Trimming removed 8 bases from V and 3 bases from J, with 8 bases in between. Germline values: CDR1 ENHRY, CDR2 SYGVKD. In DNA form, the CDR3 reads TGTGCCATCGGGACTTACTACGAGCAGTACTTC. Its translation is CAIGTYYEQYF.

With regard to this clonotype: This beta chain turned up in a library designed for alpha chains; as an off-target read, its abundance says little. This CDR3 is CASSPDGTDTQYF. CDR3 DNA sequence: TGTGCCAGCAGCCCGGACGGCACAGATACGCAGTATTTT. The chain combines TRBV7-2 with TRBJ2-3; D ambiguous. V was trimmed by 5 bases and J by 1 base, leaving 7 bases between them. The CDR3 has 13 amino acids. The germline V gene has CDR1 SGHTA and CDR2 FQGNSA.

For this clonotype: Because this beta chain is a stray read in a library intended to capture alpha chains, its abundance should not be given much weight. The chain couples TRBV20-1 to TRBJ1-1, with D hard to call. Germline V gene sequence: CDR1 DFQATT, CDR2 SNEGSKA (reference sequence). With 6 bases removed from V and 6 bases from J, the gap between germline ends came to 20 bases. The CDR3 extends over 14 amino acids. CDR3 in amino acids: CSASEREGLPEAFF. The CDR3 DNA sequence: TGCAGTGCCAGTGAAAGGGAAGGACTCCCTGAAGCTTTCTTT.

About this clonotype itself: With the library built for alpha chains, this beta chain is off target and its frequency is not meaningful. The gene calls are TRBV7-9 and TRBJ1-5; D call uncertain. Germline V gene data show CDR1 as SEHNR and CDR2 as FQNEAQ (reference sequence). The CDR3 has 12 amino acids. V was cut by 2 bases and J by 4 bases, with 3 bases left in between. CDR3 in amino acids: CASSLNNQPQHF. Here the CDR3 DNA reads TGTGCCAGCAGCTTAAATAATCAGCCCCAGCATTTT.

This clonotype was found a few times. Found in a library prepared for alpha chains, this beta chain is an off-target read, and its abundance has little meaning. This chain connects TRBV6-6 to TRBJ1-6, with D possibly TRBD1 on 6 matching bases. The CDR3 is 22 amino acids. Germline V CDR1 and CDR2: MNHNY, SVGAGI (reference sequence). V was shortened by 0 bases and J by 7 bases, with 31 bases between the two germline ends. CDR3: CASSYSWGPPEPYILKNSPLHF. In DNA, the CDR3 is TGTGCCAGCAGTTACTCTTGGGGGCCCCCGGAGCCCTACATTTTAAAGAATTCACCCCTCCACTTT.

In the case of this clonotype: This beta chain turned up in a library designed for alpha chains; as an off-target read, its abundance says little. The V gene is TRBV4-3, the J gene TRBJ1-1, with D unresolved. This CDR3 spans 14 amino acids. Germline values: CDR1 LGHNA, CDR2 YSLEER. Trimming stripped 0 bases from V and 5 bases from J, with 10 bases between. CDR3 residues: CASSQEWLGTEAFF. CDR3 coding DNA: TGCGCCAGCAGCCAAGAGTGGTTGGGTACTGAAGCTTTCTTT.

A note on this clonotype: A library made for alpha chains picked up this beta chain off target, so its size means little. The chain recombines TRBV12-3 or TRBV12-4 with TRBJ2-1; the D gene could be TRBD1 or TRBD2 (7 bases each). CDR3 length: 16 residues. Trimming removed 2 bases at V and 10 bases at J, with 21 bases between. The CDR3, as DNA: TGTGCCAGCAGTTTACCCGGGGGGACAGCCCTAGGGGAGCAGTTCTTC. The encoded protein is CASSLPGGTALGEQFF.

This clonotype was seen a single time. As an off-target read in a library built for alpha chains, this beta chain has a frequency of little significance. This chain links TRBV5-4 with TRBJ2-1; 9 bases are shared with TRBD1. Trimming removed 4 bases from V and 5 bases from J; junction bases left unmatched: 10. This CDR3 has 16 amino acids. Germline assignment: CDR1 SGHNT and CDR2 YYREEE (reference sequence). This CDR3 reads CASSQTGTGPHNEQFF. The CDR3 DNA sequence: TGTGCCAGCAGCCAAACCGGGACAGGGCCACACAATGAGCAGTTCTTC.